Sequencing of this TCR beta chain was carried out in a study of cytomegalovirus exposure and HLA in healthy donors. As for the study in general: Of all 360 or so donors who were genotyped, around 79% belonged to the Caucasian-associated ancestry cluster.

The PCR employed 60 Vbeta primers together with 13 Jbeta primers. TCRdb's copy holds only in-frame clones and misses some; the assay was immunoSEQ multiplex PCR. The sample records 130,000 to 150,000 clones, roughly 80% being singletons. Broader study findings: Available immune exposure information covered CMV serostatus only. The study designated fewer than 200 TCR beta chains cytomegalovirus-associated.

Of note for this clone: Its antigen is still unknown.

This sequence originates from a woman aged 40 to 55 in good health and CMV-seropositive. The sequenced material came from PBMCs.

The CDR3 sequence is CASSMAGGAEAFF. The CDR3 DNA is TGTGCCAGCAGCATGGCGGGTGGCGCTGAAGCTTTCTTT. The chain couples TRBV7-9 to TRBJ1-1; D not resolved. CDR3 length equals 13 residues. V lost 5 bases to trimming and J lost 6 bases, with 13 bases between them. Germline CDR1 and CDR2: SEHNR and FQNEAQ (reference sequence).